The 26 T cell receptor beta chains reported below all come from one sample, sequenced in a study of T-cell reconstitution after alpha-beta-depleted transplantation in children. Molecular barcoding with unique molecular identifiers was used for the TCRbeta library. A single record per CDR3 protein comes from TCRdb applying MiXCR to the PCR reads. The data hold about 250,000 distinct CDR3 sequences, with roughly 25% observed a single time. The starting material was PBMCs, mostly from graft donor cells, obtained 360 days after TCRalphabeta/CD19-depleted stem cell transplant. These receptors came from a female patient younger than 10 who had a stem cell transplant for congenital amegakaryocytic thrombocytopenia, so the T cells may come from the graft donor.

V usage is TRBV5-1 and J usage is TRBJ1-1, with a weak D call TRBD1 (5 bases). The ends were cut back, 6 bases at V and 4 bases at J, with 13 bases in the middle. CDR1 SGHRS and CDR2 YFSETQ come from the germline V gene. This CDR3 is 13 amino acids long. In DNA form, the CDR3 reads TGCGCCAGCAACTGGGTCGGGGGCACTGAAGCTTTCTTT. It yields the protein CASNWVGGTEAFF.

This clonotype was counted between two and nine times. V is TRBV20-1 and J is TRBJ2-1; D call uncertain. Germline loops: CDR1 DFQATT, CDR2 SNEGSKA (reference sequence). The V end lost 5 bases, the J end lost 5 bases, and 1 base lay between the germline ends. The CDR3 runs 9 residues. The CDR3 reads CSAHNEQFF. CDR3 DNA sequence: TGCAGTGCTCACAATGAGCAGTTCTTC.

The rearrangement links TRBV9 to TRBJ2-7; 7 bases align to TRBD2. This CDR3 is 15 amino acids long. V shed 4 bases and J 3 bases; nucleotides not matched to a gene: 10. CDR1 SGDLS and CDR2 YYNGEE come from the germline V gene. The CDR3 spells CASSPAASGGYEQYF. The DNA for the CDR3 is TGTGCCAGCAGCCCCGCCGCCTCGGGAGGCTACGAGCAGTACTTC.

This clonotype was seen at least ten times. The chain has TRBV2 and TRBJ2-4; 7 nucleotides match TRBD2. The CDR3 sequence is 14 residues long. With V trimmed by 0 bases and J by 8 bases, 4 bases remained unmatched. CDR1 is SNHLY and CDR2 is FYNNEI in the germline V gene. The chain's CDR3 is CASSEARGVDIQYF. The CDR3 coding sequence is TGTGCCAGCAGTGAAGCTCGGGGGGTTGACATTCAGTACTTC.

The sample holds many counts of this clonotype. CDR3 amino acids: CASSSLGSGGRGQYF. In DNA, the CDR3 is TGTGCCAGCAGTTCCCTGGGTAGCGGGGGCCGGGGGCAGTACTTC. The chain combines TRBV28 with TRBJ2-7, with 9 bases aligning to TRBD2. The CDR3 loop spans 15 amino acids. Looked up from germline, CDR1 is MDHEN and CDR2 is SYDVKM. The trim removed 4 bases at V and 9 bases at J, leaving 13 bases unmatched.

This rearrangement joins TRBV5-1 to TRBJ2-2; 8 bases are shared with TRBD2. CDR1 is SGHRS and CDR2 is YFSETQ in the germline V gene. Unmatched junction bases numbered 10, after V lost 0 bases and J lost 6 bases. The CDR3 covers 17 residues. The CDR3 sequence: CASSLDGSGIVAGELFF. The CDR3 nucleotides are TGCGCCAGCAGCTTGGACGGTAGCGGGATAGTTGCCGGGGAGCTGTTTTTT.

The V gene is TRBV24-1, the J gene TRBJ2-1; unclear D gene. Deletions cut 8 bases from V and 4 bases from J, with 5 bases between. In germline, CDR1 is KGHDR, CDR2 SFDVKD. The CDR3 runs to 11 residues. CDR3 nucleotides: TGTGCCACCATGCGGTACAATGAGCAGTTCTTC. Protein sequence: CATMRYNEQFF.

This clonotype was seen more than once but under ten times. The V and J genes are TRBV12-3 or TRBV12-4 and TRBJ1-5, with D tentatively TRBD1 (6 bases). CDR3 length equals 15 residues. Trimming left V 2 bases short and J 7 bases short, with 15 bases between. Here the CDR3 DNA reads TGTGCCAGCAGTTTATACAGGGAGGGACGACAGCCCCAGCATTTT. Translated, it gives CASSLYREGRQPQHF.

The table lists this clonotype with many counts. The gene calls are TRBV25-1 and TRBJ1-3, with unresolved D. Trimming removed 2 bases from V and 1 base from J, with 9 bases in between. CDR1 and CDR2 (germline): MGHDK, SYGVNS. The length of the CDR3 is 15 residues. The CDR3: CASSEQWGSGNTIYF. The CDR3 DNA reads as TGTGCCAGCAGTGAACAATGGGGATCTGGAAACACCATATATTTT. The whole variable domain, remainder taken from reference TRBV25-1 and TRBJ1-3, is EADIYQTPRYLVIGTGKKITLECSQTMGHDKMYWYQQDPGMELHLIHYSYGVNSTEKGDLSSESTVSRIRTEHFPLTLESARPSHTSQYLCASSEQWGSGNTIYFGEGSWLTVV.

The gene calls are TRBV12-3 or TRBV12-4 and TRBJ2-1, with TRBD2 matching over 7 bases. Trimming at V came to 3 bases and at J to 0 bases, leaving 14 bases not matched to a gene. The CDR3 is 19 residues long. The CDR3 loop is CASSFREVATVSSYNEQFF. The CDR3 bases are TGTGCCAGCAGTTTCCGGGAGGTGGCCACGGTTAGCTCCTACAATGAGCAGTTCTTC.

The gene calls are TRBV20-1 and TRBJ2-7, with D tentatively TRBD2 (6 bases). The V gene's germline CDR1 is DFQATT and CDR2 SNEGSKA (reference sequence). The CDR3 has 11 residues. CDR3 DNA sequence: TGCAGAGCGAGGGGAGGAATCGAGCAGTACTTC. As protein: CRARGGIEQYF.

This clonotype showed up just once. CDR3 sequence reads: CASSPGLVAPSAGFF. The CDR3 DNA sequence: TGTGCCAGCAGTCCGGGACTAGTGGCTCCCTCCGCAGGGTTCTTC. The gene calls are TRBV2 and TRBJ2-1, with 8 bases lining up with TRBD2. The germline V gene has CDR1 SNHLY and CDR2 FYNNEI. This CDR3 contains 15 residues. With 5 bases clipped from V and 15 bases from J, the junction kept 18 bases outside the gene matches.

This clonotype was detected a few times. The chain has TRBV20-1 and TRBJ2-7, with no clear D. The length of the CDR3 is 13 residues. CDR1 and CDR2 (germline): DFQATT, SNEGSKA (reference sequence). Trimming left V 3 bases short and J 3 bases short, with 12 bases between. CDR3 DNA: TGCAGTGCTAGTTCCCCCCGTCACTACGAGCAGTACTTC. It encodes CSASSPRHYEQYF.

There are a few counts of this clonotype. The chain uses TRBV2 and TRBJ2-7, with no clear D. The V and J ends lost 4 bases and 4 bases respectively, with 8 bases between them. CDR1 is SNHLY and CDR2 is FYNNEI in the germline V gene. The CDR3 contains 12 residues. The CDR3 sequence: CASSVKAYEQYF. Here the CDR3 DNA reads TGTGCCAGCAGTGTAAAAGCTTACGAGCAGTACTTC.

This clonotype occurred a few times. The chain employs TRBV10-3 and TRBJ2-5, with a possible D match to TRBD2 (6 bases). This CDR3 comprises 16 residues. Germline V CDR1 and CDR2: ENHRY, SYGVKD. The germline V and J ends were trimmed by 3 bases and 2 bases, with 16 bases remaining between them. The CDR3 region has the DNA TGTGCCATCAGTGAAGCCTTAAAGACTAGTCAAGAGACCCAGTACTTC. Residues: CAISEALKTSQETQYF.

This clonotype was counted between two and nine times. This sequence joins TRBV21-1 and TRBJ2-1. TRBV21-1 counts as a pseudogene. The CDR3 is 16 residues long. CDR3 DNA sequence: TGTGCCAGCAGCAAATTCGCGAGCTCCACGTGCAATGAGCAGTTCTTC. Translation: CASSKFASSTCNEQFF.

This clonotype was counted many times. The V call is TRBV15, the J call TRBJ2-5; the D is unclear. This CDR3 spans 13 amino acids. V gave up 0 bases and J gave up 1 base, with 3 bases separating them. Germline loops: CDR1 LNHNV, CDR2 YYDKDF (reference sequence). As DNA, the CDR3 is TGTGCCACCAGCAGAGAACCCCAAGAGACCCAGTACTTC. Amino acids: CATSREPQETQYF.

This clonotype occurred once. V is TRBV7-6 and J is TRBJ2-7; D is undetermined. Germline CDR1 SGHVS, CDR2 FNYEAQ. The V gene lost 1 base and the J gene lost 4 bases, with 8 bases spanning the gap. The CDR3 sequence is 13 residues long. The CDR3 loop reads CASSLEMSYEQYF. In nucleotides, the CDR3 is TGTGCCAGCAGCTTAGAGATGAGTTACGAGCAGTACTTC. Full variable domain (outside the CDR3, taken from reference TRBV7-6 and TRBJ2-7): GAGVSQSPRYKVTKRGQDVALRCDPISGHVSLYWYRQALGQGPEFLTYFNYEAQQDKSGLPNDRFSAERPEGSISTLTIQRTEQRDSAMYRCASSLEMSYEQYFGPGTRLTVT.

The chain employs TRBV27 and TRBJ2-3; TRBD1 aligns across 9 bases. Germline CDR1 MNHEY, CDR2 SMNVEV (reference sequence). J lost 4 bases, V lost 5 bases, and 10 bases had no gene match. This CDR3 has 16 amino acids. CDR3 DNA: TGTGCCAGCAGTCGTCGAAATACAGGGGGCCCAGATACGCAGTATTTT. It translates to CASSRRNTGGPDTQYF.

The chain employs TRBV7-9 and TRBJ2-7; D is unclear. The V end was cut by 5 bases, the J end by 3 bases, with 8 bases between. The CDR3 totals 12 residues. Germline CDR1 SEHNR, CDR2 FQNEAQ (reference sequence). CDR3: CASSPNVYEQYF. CDR3 nucleotide sequence: TGTGCCAGCAGCCCAAACGTCTACGAGCAGTACTTC.

This chain uses TRBV12-3 or TRBV12-4 with TRBJ2-7; 9 nucleotides align to TRBD1. This CDR3 contains 15 residues. Trimming took 3 bases from V and 5 from J; bases not matched to a gene: 8. In DNA, the CDR3 is TGTGCCAGCAGTTTGTGGGACAGGGTGAACAACGAGCAGTACTTC. Protein: CASSLWDRVNNEQYF.

J is TRBJ1-3 and V is TRBV7-9; 9 positions agree with TRBD1. V was clipped by 3 bases and J by 2 bases; unmatched bases: 2. Germline-derived CDR1 and CDR2 are SEHNR and FQNEAQ (reference sequence). CDR3 length equals 15 residues. DNA of the CDR3: TGTGCCAGCAGCTTGAACAGGGGGCCTGGAAACACCATATATTTT. Its translation: CASSLNRGPGNTIYF.

This clonotype appeared many times. The chain joins TRBV29-1 to TRBJ2-7; D ambiguous. The V gene's germline CDR1 is SQVTM and CDR2 ANQGSEA. The CDR3 loop spans 12 amino acids. Trimming removed 5 bases from V and 4 bases from J, with 12 bases in between. The CDR3 bases are TGCAGCGTTACCTGGCCTGGGTACGAGCAGTACTTC. It specifies CSVTWPGYEQYF.

This clonotype was counted only a few times. J is TRBJ2-7 and V is TRBV6-2 or TRBV6-3; tentatively, D is TRBD2 (6 bases). Germline V gene lookup returns CDR1 MNHEY and CDR2 SVGEGT. With 5 bases removed from V and 5 bases from J, the gap between germline ends came to 10 bases. This CDR3 has 12 residues. This CDR3 reads CASSPTSNEQYF. In nucleotides, the CDR3 is TGTGCCAGCAGTCCTACTAGCAACGAGCAGTACTTC.

The V call is TRBV29-1, the J call TRBJ2-5, with 8 nucleotides matching TRBD1. CDR1 is SQVTM and CDR2 is ANQGSEA in the germline V gene. The CDR3 length is 13 residues. V shed 8 bases and J 0 bases; nucleotides not matched to a gene: 5. CDR3 coding DNA: TGCAGCTTGTCAGGGGGCCACCAAGAGACCCAGTACTTC. The encoded protein is CSLSGGHQETQYF.

There are a few counts of this clonotype. This rearrangement joins TRBV5-1 to TRBJ2-2; tentatively, D is TRBD1 (5 bases). The V and J ends lost 7 bases and 4 bases respectively, with 14 bases between them. Germline V CDR1 and CDR2: SGHRS, YFSETQ. CDR3 length: 14 residues. CDR3 sequence reads: CASGHPRGTGELFF. CDR3 in DNA: TGCGCCAGCGGTCACCCAAGGGGCACCGGGGAGCTGTTTTTT.